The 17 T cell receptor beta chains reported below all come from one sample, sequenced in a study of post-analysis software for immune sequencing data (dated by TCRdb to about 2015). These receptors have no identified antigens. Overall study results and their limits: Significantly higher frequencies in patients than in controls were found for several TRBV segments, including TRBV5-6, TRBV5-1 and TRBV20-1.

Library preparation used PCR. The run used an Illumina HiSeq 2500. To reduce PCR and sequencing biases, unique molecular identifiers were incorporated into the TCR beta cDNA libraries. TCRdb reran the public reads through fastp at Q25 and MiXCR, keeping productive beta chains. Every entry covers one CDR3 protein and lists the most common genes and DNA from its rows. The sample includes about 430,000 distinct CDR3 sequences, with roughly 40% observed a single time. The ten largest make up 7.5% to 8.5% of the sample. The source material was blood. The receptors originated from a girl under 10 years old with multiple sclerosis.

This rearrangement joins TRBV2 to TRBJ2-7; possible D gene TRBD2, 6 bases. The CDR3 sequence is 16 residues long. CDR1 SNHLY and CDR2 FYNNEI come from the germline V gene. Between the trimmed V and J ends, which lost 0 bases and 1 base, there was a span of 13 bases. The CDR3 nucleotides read TGTGCCAGCAGTGAAGCCCCACGGGACTCTTCCTACGAGCAGTACTTC. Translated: CASSEAPRDSSYEQYF. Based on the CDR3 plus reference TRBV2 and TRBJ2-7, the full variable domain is EPEVTQTPSHQVTQMGQEVILRCVPISNHLYFYWYRQILGQKVEFLVSFYNNEISEKSEIFDDQFSVERPDGSNFTLKIRSTKLEDSAMYFCASSEAPRDSSYEQYFGPGTRLTVT.

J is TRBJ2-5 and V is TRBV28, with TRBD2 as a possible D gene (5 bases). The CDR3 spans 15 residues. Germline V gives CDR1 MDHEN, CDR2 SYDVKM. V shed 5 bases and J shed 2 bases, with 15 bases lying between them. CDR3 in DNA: TGTGCCAGCAGTCCCCCGGGCGGGTATCAAGAGACCCAGTACTTC. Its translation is CASSPPGGYQETQYF. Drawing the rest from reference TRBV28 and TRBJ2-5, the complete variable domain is DVKVTQSSRYLVKRTGEKVFLECVQDMDHENMFWYRQDPGLGLRLIYFSYDVKMKEKGDIPEGYSVSREKKERFSLILESASTNQTSMYLCASSPPGGYQETQYFGPGTRLLVL.

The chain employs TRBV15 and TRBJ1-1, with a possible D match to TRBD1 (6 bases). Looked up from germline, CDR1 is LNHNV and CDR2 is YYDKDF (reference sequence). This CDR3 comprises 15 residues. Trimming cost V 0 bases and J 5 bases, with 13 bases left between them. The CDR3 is CATSRDEIRGTEAFF. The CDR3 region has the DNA TGTGCCACCAGCAGAGATGAAATTAGGGGGACTGAAGCTTTCTTT.

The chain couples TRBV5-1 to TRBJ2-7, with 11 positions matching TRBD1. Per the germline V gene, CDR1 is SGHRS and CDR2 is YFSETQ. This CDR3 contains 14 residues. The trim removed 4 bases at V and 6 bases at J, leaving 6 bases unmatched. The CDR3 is CASSHGQGAGEQYF. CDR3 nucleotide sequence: TGCGCCAGCAGCCACGGACAGGGGGCAGGCGAGCAGTACTTC.

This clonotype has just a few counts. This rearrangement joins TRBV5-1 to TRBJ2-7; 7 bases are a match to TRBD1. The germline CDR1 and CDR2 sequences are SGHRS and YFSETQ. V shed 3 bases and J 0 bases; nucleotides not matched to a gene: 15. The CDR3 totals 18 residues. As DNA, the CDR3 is TGCGCCAGCAGCTGGTTCGGTCACAGGGGCCAGGACTCCTACGAGCAGTACTTC. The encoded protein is CASSWFGHRGQDSYEQYF.

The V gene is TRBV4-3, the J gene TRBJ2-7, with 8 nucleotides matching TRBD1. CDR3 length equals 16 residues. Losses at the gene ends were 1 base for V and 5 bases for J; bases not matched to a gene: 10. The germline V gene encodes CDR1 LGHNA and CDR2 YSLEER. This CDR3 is CASSQGEVTGVHEQYF. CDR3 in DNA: TGCGCCAGCAGCCAAGGGGAGGTGACAGGGGTCCACGAGCAGTACTTC.

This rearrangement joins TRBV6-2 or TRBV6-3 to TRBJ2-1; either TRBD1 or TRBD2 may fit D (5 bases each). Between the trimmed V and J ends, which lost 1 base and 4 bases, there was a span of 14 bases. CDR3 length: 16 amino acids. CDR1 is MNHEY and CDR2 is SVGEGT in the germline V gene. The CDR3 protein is CASSYYRGAQYNEQFF. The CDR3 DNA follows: TGTGCCAGCAGTTACTATCGAGGGGCCCAATACAATGAGCAGTTCTTC.

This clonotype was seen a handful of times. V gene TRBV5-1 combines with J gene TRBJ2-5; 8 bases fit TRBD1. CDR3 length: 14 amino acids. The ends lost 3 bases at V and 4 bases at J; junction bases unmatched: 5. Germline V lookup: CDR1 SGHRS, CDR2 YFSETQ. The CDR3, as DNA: TGCGCCAGCAGCTACGGACAGGGCCGAGAGACCCAGTACTTC. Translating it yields CASSYGQGRETQYF.

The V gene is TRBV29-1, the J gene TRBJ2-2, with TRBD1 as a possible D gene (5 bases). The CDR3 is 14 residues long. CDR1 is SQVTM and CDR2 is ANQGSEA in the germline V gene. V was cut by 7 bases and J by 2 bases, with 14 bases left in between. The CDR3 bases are TGCAGCGCGGCGGACAAGGATAACACCGGGGAGCTGTTTTTT. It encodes CSAADKDNTGELFF.

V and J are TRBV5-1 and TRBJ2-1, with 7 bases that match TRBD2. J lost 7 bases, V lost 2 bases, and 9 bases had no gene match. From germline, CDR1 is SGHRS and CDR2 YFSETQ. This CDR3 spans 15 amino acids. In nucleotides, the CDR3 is TGCGCCAGCAGCTTCGACGGGGGGATCCCGAATGAGCAGTTCTTC. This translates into CASSFDGGIPNEQFF.

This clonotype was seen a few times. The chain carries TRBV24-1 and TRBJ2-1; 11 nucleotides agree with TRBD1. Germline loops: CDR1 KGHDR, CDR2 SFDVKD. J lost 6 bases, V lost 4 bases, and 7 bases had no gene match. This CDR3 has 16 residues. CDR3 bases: TGTGCCACCAGTGACCCCTCCGGGACAGGGGGCAATGAGCAGTTCTTC. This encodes CATSDPSGTGGNEQFF.

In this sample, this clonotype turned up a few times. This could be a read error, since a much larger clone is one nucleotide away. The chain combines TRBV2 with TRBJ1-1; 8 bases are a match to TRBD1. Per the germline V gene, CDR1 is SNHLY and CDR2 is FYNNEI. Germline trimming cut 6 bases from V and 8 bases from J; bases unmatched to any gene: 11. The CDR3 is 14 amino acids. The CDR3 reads CASRDYAGTGEAFF. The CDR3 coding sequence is TGTGCCAGCAGGGATTATGCGGGGACAGGCGAAGCTTTCTTT.

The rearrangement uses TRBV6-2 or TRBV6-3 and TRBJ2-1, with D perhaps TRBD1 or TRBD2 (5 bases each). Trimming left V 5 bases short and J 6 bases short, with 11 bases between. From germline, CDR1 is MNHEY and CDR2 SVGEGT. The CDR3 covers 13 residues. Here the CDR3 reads CASSQGTRNEQFF. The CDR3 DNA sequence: TGTGCCAGCAGTCAAGGGACCCGCAATGAGCAGTTCTTC.

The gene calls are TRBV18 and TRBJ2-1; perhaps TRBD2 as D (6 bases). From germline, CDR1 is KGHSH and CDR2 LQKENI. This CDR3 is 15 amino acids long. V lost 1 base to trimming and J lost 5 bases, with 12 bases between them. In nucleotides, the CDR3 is TGTGCCAGCTCACCACGAGGCGGGACCCACAATGAGCAGTTCTTC. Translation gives CASSPRGGTHNEQFF. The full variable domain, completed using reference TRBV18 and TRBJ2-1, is NAGVMQNPRHLVRRRGQEARLRCSPMKGHSHVYWYRQLPEEGLKFMVYLQKENIIDESGMPKERFSAEFPKEGPSILRIQQVVRGDSAAYFCASSPRGGTHNEQFFGPGTRLTVL.

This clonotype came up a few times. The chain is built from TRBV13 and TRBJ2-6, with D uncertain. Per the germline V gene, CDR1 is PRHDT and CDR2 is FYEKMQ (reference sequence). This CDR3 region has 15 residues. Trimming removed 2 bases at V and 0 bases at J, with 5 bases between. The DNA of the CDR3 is TGTGCCAGCAGCTTAAACCCCTCTGGGGCCAACGTCCTGACTTTC. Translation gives CASSLNPSGANVLTF.

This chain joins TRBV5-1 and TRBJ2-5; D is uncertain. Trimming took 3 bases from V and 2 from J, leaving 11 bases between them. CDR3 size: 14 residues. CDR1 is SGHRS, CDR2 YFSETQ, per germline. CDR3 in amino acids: CASSSQSSQETQYF. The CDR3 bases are TGCGCCAGCAGCTCTCAGAGTTCTCAAGAGACCCAGTACTTC.

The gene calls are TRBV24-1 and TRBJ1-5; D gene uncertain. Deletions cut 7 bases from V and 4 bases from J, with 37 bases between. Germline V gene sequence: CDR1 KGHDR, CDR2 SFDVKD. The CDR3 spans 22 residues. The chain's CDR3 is CATRTATTAGTKPRFPNQPQHF. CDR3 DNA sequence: TGTGCCACCAGGACCGCTACCACGGCAGGCACCAAACCTCGGTTCCCGAATCAGCCCCAGCATTTT.